Presented here are 31 T cell receptor beta chains from one specimen sequenced in a study of blood T cell repertoires in COVID-19 (TCRdb year 2020). Library preparation employed the immunoSEQ multiplex PCR assay. Entries here come from immuneACCESS through TCRdb and include only in-frame sequences with V and J called. Some clones fail to appear in such tables; in the studies checked, an unresolved V gene covers under half of the shortfall, and the cause of the remainder is unknown. A total of around 230,000 clones appear in this sample, 88% of them only once. Of the sample, 2.6% is held by the ten largest clones. Sequenced sample: PBMCs or T cells enriched from blood (not recorded which). These TCRs come from a woman aged 30 to 39 who had recovered from COVID-19.

The CDR3 spells CASSLRDTNTGELFF. The CDR3 DNA follows: TGCGCCAGCAGCCTCCGGGACACGAACACCGGGGAGCTGTTTTTT. The chain combines TRBV5-1 with TRBJ2-2, with D perhaps matching TRBD1 (6 bases). The germline gives CDR1 SGHRS, CDR2 YFSETQ. CDR3 length equals 15 residues. The ends were cut back, 4 bases at V and 0 bases at J, with 10 bases in the middle.

The chain has TRBV4-3 and TRBJ2-7, with TRBD1 identical over 8 bases. Germline trimming cut 1 base from V and 2 bases from J; bases unmatched to any gene: 10. The germline V gene has CDR1 LGHNA and CDR2 YSLEER. CDR3 length: 17 amino acids. CDR3 DNA: TGCGCCAGCAGCCAAGGTGTTTCCAGGGGGCTTACCTACGAGCAGTACTTC. Its protein is CASSQGVSRGLTYEQYF.

This clone was found once. The V and J genes are TRBV7-9 and TRBJ2-5; perhaps TRBD2 as D (6 bases). This CDR3 region has 13 residues. Deletions cut 5 bases from V and 5 bases from J, with 12 bases between. The V gene's germline CDR1 is SEHNR and CDR2 FQNEAQ (reference sequence). This CDR3 is CASSRGAGETQYF. The CDR3 DNA reads as TGTGCCAGCAGCCGCGGGGCGGGGGAGACCCAGTACTTC.

V usage is TRBV7-9 and J usage is TRBJ2-7, with TRBD1 matching 7 bases. This CDR3 comprises 16 residues. V gave up 5 bases and J gave up 3 bases; unmatched junction bases: 13. The germline V gene encodes CDR1 SEHNR and CDR2 FQNEAQ (reference sequence). CDR3 residues: CASSQHRDRVRYEQYF. CDR3 DNA sequence: TGTGCCAGCAGCCAACACCGGGACAGAGTCCGCTACGAGCAGTACTTC.

This clone was detected once. The chain uses TRBV6-2 or TRBV6-3 and TRBJ1-3; no firm D call. CDR3 length equals 13 residues. The germline V and J ends were trimmed by 4 bases and 0 bases, with 4 bases remaining between them. Germline lookup yields CDR1 MNHEY and CDR2 SVGEGT. CDR3 in amino acids: CASSSFSGNTIYF. The CDR3, as DNA: TGTGCCAGCAGTTCCTTCTCTGGAAACACCATATATTTT.

The chain joins TRBV7-2 to TRBJ1-6; a possible D gene is TRBD1 (5 bases). Germline V lookup: CDR1 SGHTA, CDR2 FQGNSA. Trimming removed 1 base from V and 11 bases from J, with 15 bases in between. This CDR3 is 15 amino acids long. The CDR3 is CASSLGDSSRAPLHF. CDR3 sequence (DNA): TGTGCCAGCAGCTTAGGGGACTCAAGCCGGGCACCCCTCCACTTT.

There are a few counts of this clone. The chain links TRBV7-8 to TRBJ1-2; no reliable D call. The CDR3 spans 13 residues. V was shortened by 5 bases and J by 1 base, with 8 bases between the two germline ends. CDR1 is SGHVS and CDR2 is FQNEAQ in the germline V gene. CDR3 DNA: TGTGCCAGCAGCCTGACATTTAACTATGGCTACACCTTC. Translating gives CASSLTFNYGYTF.

This chain connects TRBV19 to TRBJ1-4; 8 nucleotides align to TRBD1. CDR1 and CDR2 from the germline V gene are LNHDA and SQIVND (reference sequence). V lost 4 bases, J lost 0 bases, and 7 bases stayed unmatched. The CDR3 consists of 17 residues. CDR3 sequence (DNA): TGTGCCAGTAGTACGGACAGGGACCCTGCAACTAATGAAAAACTGTTTTTT. Translation gives CASSTDRDPATNEKLFF. The variable domain in full, with the rest retrieved from reference TRBV19 and TRBJ1-4, is DGGITQSPKYLFRKEGQNVTLSCEQNLNHDAMYWYRQDPGQGLRLIYYSQIVNDFQKGDIAEGYSVSREKKESFPLTVTSAQKNPTAFYLCASSTDRDPATNEKLFFGSGTQLSVL.

J is TRBJ1-1 and V is TRBV5-1; D is ambiguous. CDR3 length equals 15 residues. In germline, CDR1 is SGHRS, CDR2 YFSETQ. Trimming pared 0 bases from V and 0 bases from J, leaving 9 bases between. CDR3 in amino acids: CASSLGRVMNTEAFF. The CDR3 coding sequence is TGCGCCAGCAGCTTGGGGCGGGTCATGAACACTGAAGCTTTCTTT.

V is TRBV12-3 or TRBV12-4 and J is TRBJ1-1; a weak D match, TRBD1 (5 bases). V lost 6 bases, J lost 3 bases, and 8 bases lay in between. The CDR3 spans 12 residues. CDR3 in DNA: TGTGCCAGCAGCCTGACAGACACTGAAGCTTTCTTT. This translates into CASSLTDTEAFF.

This chain links TRBV3-1 (or the pseudogene TRBV3-2) with TRBJ1-2; 12 bases agree with TRBD1. Germline V gene data show CDR1 as LGHDT and CDR2 as YNNKEL (reference sequence). The J segment lost 2 bases and the V segment lost 1 base, leaving 2 bases of the junction unmatched. CDR3 length equals 16 residues. CDR3 residues: CASSQGGTGGNYGYTF. Here the CDR3 DNA reads TGTGCCAGCAGCCAAGGAGGGACAGGGGGCAACTATGGCTACACCTTC.

Only one count was recorded for this clone. The rearrangement uses TRBV9 and TRBJ2-1; 13 nucleotides agree with TRBD2. The CDR3 consists of 17 residues. With V trimmed by 4 bases and J by 5 bases, 9 bases remained unmatched. The V gene's germline CDR1 is SGDLS and CDR2 YYNGEE. The CDR3 DNA is TGTGCCAGCAGCCCCCGGGGCGGACTAGCGGGAGACAATGAGCAGTTCTTC. Protein product: CASSPRGGLAGDNEQFF.

The chain joins TRBV3-1 (or the pseudogene TRBV3-2) to TRBJ1-2; no definite D call. Germline values: CDR1 LGHDT, CDR2 YNNKEL (reference sequence). This CDR3 is built from 13 residues. V shed 4 bases and J shed 5 bases, with 11 bases lying between them. The CDR3 DNA is TGTGCCAGCAGCCGAAGCGAGGGTTATGGCTACACCTTC. The encoded protein is CASSRSEGYGYTF.

This chain uses TRBV5-1 with TRBJ2-6; D unclear. The germline V gene encodes CDR1 SGHRS and CDR2 YFSETQ. Trimming removed 3 bases at V and 0 bases at J, with 10 bases between. The CDR3 totals 16 residues. The CDR3 nucleotides read TGCGCCAGCAGCTGGGCTCTGAGCTCTGGGGCCAACGTCCTGACTTTC. Translation gives CASSWALSSGANVLTF.

This CDR3 is CASRNQGQGGYEQYF. CDR3 DNA: TGTGCCAGCAGAAACCAAGGACAGGGGGGCTACGAGCAGTACTTC. The chain links TRBV6-5 to TRBJ2-7, with TRBD1 matching 10 bases. Germline CDR1 and CDR2: MNHEY and SVGAGI. V was pared by 6 bases and J by 3 bases, with 8 bases of the junction left unmatched. The CDR3 loop spans 15 amino acids.

This clone was recorded a few times. This CDR3 reads CASSLATGTGLNYGYTF. As DNA, the CDR3 is TGTGCCAGCAGCTTAGCGACCGGGACAGGGCTTAACTATGGCTACACCTTC. The chain couples TRBV7-2 to TRBJ1-2, with 9 bases matching TRBD1. The CDR3 totals 17 residues. Per the germline V gene, CDR1 is SGHTA and CDR2 is FQGNSA. The trim removed 0 bases at V and 1 base at J, leaving 6 bases unmatched.

The count of this clone is one. The chain has TRBV5-4 and TRBJ1-2, with 7 positions matching TRBD1. This CDR3 has 15 amino acids. Looked up from germline, CDR1 is SGHNT and CDR2 is YYREEE (reference sequence). V lost 3 bases to trimming and J lost 7 bases; unmatched junction nucleotides: 12. The DNA for the CDR3 is TGTGCCAGCAGCTCCGAGGCGGGACAGTGGCCTGGCTACACCTTC. Translation: CASSSEAGQWPGYTF.

The genes are TRBV4-3 and TRBJ2-3, with TRBD2 matching over 11 bases. There are 18 residues in the CDR3. From germline, CDR1 is LGHNA and CDR2 YSLEER. J was trimmed by 5 bases and V by 0 bases; bases with no gene match: 10. The CDR3 nucleotides are TGCGCCAGCAGCCAAGAGATCTTAGCGGGGGGGCTCGGAGATACGCAGTATTTT. It yields the protein CASSQEILAGGLGDTQYF.

The V gene is TRBV4-3, the J gene TRBJ2-7, with D possibly TRBD2 on 6 matching bases. Germline CDR1 LGHNA, CDR2 YSLEER. The germline V and J ends were trimmed by 5 bases and 3 bases, with 17 bases remaining between them. The length of the CDR3 is 15 residues. CDR3 loop: CASSSMTGRGYEQYF. In DNA form, the CDR3 reads TGCGCCAGCAGCTCGATGACCGGGAGAGGCTACGAGCAGTACTTC.

The V gene is TRBV10-3, the J gene TRBJ1-2, with 8 bases fitting TRBD1. There are 13 residues in the CDR3. V lost 10 bases and J lost 0; bases outside the gene matches: 4. Germline CDR1 and CDR2: ENHRY and SYGVKD. CDR3 residues: CANAQGANYGYTF. CDR3 DNA sequence: TGTGCCAACGCACAGGGGGCTAACTATGGCTACACCTTC.

The genes are TRBV7-2 and TRBJ2-2; 8 positions agree with TRBD2. The CDR3 extends over 17 amino acids. After removal of 1 base from V and 4 bases from J, the junction contained 8 bases not matched to a gene. CDR1 is SGHTA and CDR2 is FQGNSA in the germline V gene. CDR3 in DNA: TGTGCCAGCAGCTTAGAGGTCGGGGGGGCAGGCACCGGGGAGCTGTTTTTT. Residues: CASSLEVGGAGTGELFF.

The J gene is TRBJ1-1, the V gene TRBV7-9; 9 positions match TRBD1. This CDR3 region has 13 residues. J gave up 10 bases and V 4 bases, and 7 bases lay outside the gene matches. The germline V gene encodes CDR1 SEHNR and CDR2 FQNEAQ (reference sequence). The CDR3 nucleotides are TGTGCCAGCAGCTACCGGACAGGGGAGGGAGCTTTCTTT. Translation gives CASSYRTGEGAFF.

The rearrangement links TRBV19 to TRBJ1-6, with 7 bases that match TRBD1. J was trimmed by 7 bases and V by 1 base; bases with no gene match: 7. The length of the CDR3 is 16 residues. In germline, CDR1 is LNHDA, CDR2 SQIVND (reference sequence). The CDR3 loop reads CASSIVGKGANSPLHF. CDR3 in DNA: TGTGCCAGTAGTATAGTCGGGAAGGGGGCGAATTCACCCCTCCACTTT.

The gene calls are TRBV4-3 and TRBJ1-6; D remains ambiguous. Germline V gene data show CDR1 as LGHNA and CDR2 as YSLEER. CDR3 length: 16 amino acids. V dropped 0 bases and J dropped 7 bases, with 13 bases sitting between them. CDR3 bases: TGCGCCAGCAGCCAAGATACAGCGGTGGAAAATTCACCCCTCCACTTT. It is translated as CASSQDTAVENSPLHF.

The V and J genes are TRBV4-1 and TRBJ1-3; no firm D call. Between the trimmed V and J ends, which lost 0 bases and 5 bases, there was a span of 20 bases. This CDR3 region has 18 residues. CDR1 and CDR2 (germline): MGHRA, YSYEKL. CDR3 in amino acids: CASSQDFSFREIRNTIYF. Here the CDR3 DNA reads TGCGCCAGCAGCCAAGATTTCTCTTTCCGAGAGATAAGAAACACCATATATTTT.

The V gene is TRBV6-1, the J gene TRBJ1-2; tentatively, D is TRBD1 (6 bases). CDR3 length: 13 residues. In germline, CDR1 is MNHNS, CDR2 SASEGT. Trimming removed 2 bases from V and 7 bases from J, with 11 bases in between. CDR3 loop: CASSEWAGVGYTF. The CDR3 nucleotides read TGTGCCAGCAGTGAATGGGCAGGGGTTGGCTACACCTTC.

J is TRBJ1-4 and V is TRBV10-2, with 9 bases aligning to TRBD1. This CDR3 spans 15 amino acids. Losses at the gene ends were 4 bases for V and 8 bases for J; bases not matched to a gene: 8. Germline loops: CDR1 WSHSY, CDR2 SAAADI. The CDR3 here is CASSGTGVGGEKLFF. CDR3 DNA: TGCGCCAGCAGTGGGACAGGGGTCGGCGGAGAAAAACTGTTTTTT.

J is TRBJ2-3 and V is TRBV10-3; D gene unclear. Looked up from germline, CDR1 is ENHRY and CDR2 is SYGVKD. The CDR3 is 14 amino acids. V was cut by 2 bases and J by 6 bases, with 12 bases left in between. The CDR3 here is CAISEGLGRDTQYF. Written as DNA, the CDR3 is TGTGCCATCAGTGAGGGGCTGGGCCGGGATACGCAGTATTTT.

The V call is TRBV5-4, the J call TRBJ2-5, with 7 bases matching TRBD2. The CDR3 is 15 amino acids. Per germline, CDR1 SGHNT and CDR2 YYREEE (reference sequence). V lost 1 base to trimming and J lost 1 base; unmatched junction nucleotides: 4. The CDR3 loop reads CASSLTPGGQETQYF. CDR3 in DNA: TGTGCCAGCAGCTTGACACCGGGAGGCCAAGAGACCCAGTACTTC.

This chain joins TRBV14 and TRBJ1-2; weak D call: TRBD1 (6 bases). In germline, CDR1 is SGHDN, CDR2 FVKESK. V lost 1 base to trimming and J lost 7 bases, with 13 bases between them. This CDR3 is 14 amino acids long. The CDR3 is CASSQGHRVGGYTF. The CDR3 DNA is TGTGCCAGCAGCCAAGGACACAGGGTCGGTGGCTACACCTTC. Supplemented by reference TRBV14 and TRBJ1-2, the full variable domain reads EAGVTQFPSHSVIEKGQTVTLRCDPISGHDNLYWYRRVMGKEIKFLLHFVKESKQDESGMPNNRFLAERTGGTYSTLKVQPAELEDSGVYFCASSQGHRVGGYTFGSGTRLTVV.

The V call is TRBV7-9, the J call TRBJ2-3, with D maybe TRBD2 (5 bases). There are 15 residues in the CDR3. In germline, CDR1 is SEHNR, CDR2 FQNEAQ (reference sequence). Between the trimmed V and J ends, which lost 5 bases and 7 bases, there was a span of 19 bases. DNA of the CDR3: TGTGCCAGCAGCCGGACTGCCAATTTGGTCTATACGCAGTATTTT. This encodes CASSRTANLVYTQYF.